This TCR beta chain was profiled in a study of T-cell reconstitution after alpha-beta-depleted transplantation in children. Unique molecular identifiers were built into the TCRbeta library. TCRdb reanalysed the PCR reads using MiXCR and keeps one entry per CDR3 protein. The sample records hundreds of thousands of distinct CDR3 sequences, approximately 12% being singletons. This CDR3 has 16 residues. CDR1 ENHRY and CDR2 SYGVKD come from the germline V gene. The V gene lost 7 bases and the J gene lost 3 bases, with 19 bases spanning the gap. The V gene is TRBV10-3, the J gene TRBJ2-1; D is uncertain. This specimen was PBMCs, mostly from graft donor cells, taken 360 days after TCRalphabeta/CD19-depleted stem cell transplant. This sequence was found in a male patient aged 10 to 17 who had a stem cell transplant for acute myeloid leukemia, so the T cells may come from the graft donor. CDR3 loop: CAINDDGSPIYNEQFF. In DNA form, the CDR3 reads TGTGCCATCAACGACGATGGCAGCCCCATCTACAATGAGCAGTTCTTC.